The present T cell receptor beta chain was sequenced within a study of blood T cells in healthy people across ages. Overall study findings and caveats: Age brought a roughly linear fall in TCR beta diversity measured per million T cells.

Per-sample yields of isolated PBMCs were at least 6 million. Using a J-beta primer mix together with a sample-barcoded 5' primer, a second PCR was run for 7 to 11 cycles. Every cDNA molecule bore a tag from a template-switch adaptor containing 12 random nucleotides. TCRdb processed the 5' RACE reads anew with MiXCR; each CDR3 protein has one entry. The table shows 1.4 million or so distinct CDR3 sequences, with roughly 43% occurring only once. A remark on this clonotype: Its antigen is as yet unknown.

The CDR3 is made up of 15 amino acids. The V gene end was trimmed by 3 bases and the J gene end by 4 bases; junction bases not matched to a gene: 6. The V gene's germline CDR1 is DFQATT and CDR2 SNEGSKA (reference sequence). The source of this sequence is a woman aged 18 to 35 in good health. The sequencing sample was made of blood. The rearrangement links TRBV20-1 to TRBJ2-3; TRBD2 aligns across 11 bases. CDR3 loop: CSASGLAGGADTQYF. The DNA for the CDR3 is TGCAGTGCTAGCGGGCTAGCGGGGGGAGCAGATACGCAGTATTTT.